Listed here are 31 T cell receptor beta chains from one sample, sequenced in a study of blood T cells in healthy people across ages. Together with a sample-barcoded 5' primer, a J-beta primer mix was included in a second PCR lasting 7 to 11 cycles. TCRdb processed the 5' RACE reads anew with MiXCR; each CDR3 protein has one entry. In the table there are some 800,000 distinct CDR3 sequences, roughly 44% of which are singletons. The specimen sequenced was blood. Receptors originate from a man aged 55 to 70 in good health.

This rearrangement joins TRBV9 to TRBJ1-4, with 9 nucleotides matching TRBD1. The junction had 4 bases not matched to a gene; V was cut back by 3 bases and J by 7 bases. This CDR3 contains 14 residues. Germline V lookup: CDR1 SGDLS, CDR2 YYNGEE. CDR3 sequence reads: CASSAGTGSEKLFF. DNA for the CDR3: TGTGCCAGCAGCGCCGGGACAGGGAGTGAAAAACTGTTTTTT.

The V call is TRBV19, the J call TRBJ2-2; 7 nucleotides agree with TRBD1. The V gene's germline CDR1 is LNHDA and CDR2 SQIVND (reference sequence). J was trimmed by 6 bases and V by 7 bases; bases with no gene match: 17. The CDR3 covers 17 residues. The CDR3 loop is CASMGDSLLLFPGELFF. CDR3 nucleotide sequence: TGTGCCAGTATGGGGGACAGCCTTTTACTATTCCCCGGGGAGCTGTTTTTT.

This clonotype was picked up a small number of times. The DNA for the CDR3 is TGTGCCGGGGGACCGATGAACACTGAAGCTTTCTTT. The encoded protein is CAGGPMNTEAFF. The rearrangement joins TRBV30 to TRBJ1-1; D may be TRBD1 (5 bases). V lost 8 bases to trimming and J lost 0 bases, with 10 bases between them. The CDR3 covers 12 residues. The germline gives CDR1 GTSNPN, CDR2 SVGIG (reference sequence).

This sequence joins TRBV12-3 or TRBV12-4 and TRBJ2-7; 7 nucleotides agree with TRBD1. The CDR3 has 14 amino acids. V trimming: 3 bases; J trimming: 0 bases; junction bases outside the gene matches: 2. The CDR3 spells CASSFEGASYEQYF. The CDR3 nucleotides are TGTGCCAGCAGTTTCGAGGGGGCCTCCTACGAGCAGTACTTC.

The rearrangement uses TRBV12-3 or TRBV12-4 and TRBJ1-2; 10 bases line up with TRBD1. The length of the CDR3 is 14 residues. The junction had 8 bases not matched to a gene; V was cut back by 7 bases and J by 6 bases. In DNA form, the CDR3 reads TGTGCCAGCACCGCGGACAGGGGGGAGGATGGCTACACCTTC. Translation gives CASTADRGEDGYTF.

There are a few counts of this clonotype. This chain joins TRBV7-2 and TRBJ2-7; 7 bases fit TRBD2. CDR1 is SGHTA and CDR2 is FQGNSA in the germline V gene. This CDR3 is 13 amino acids long. Trimming took 5 bases from V and 3 from J; bases not matched to a gene: 4. The CDR3 nucleotides are TGTGCCAGCAGCCGCGGGGGTGTCTACGAGCAGTACTTC. It specifies CASSRGGVYEQYF.

This clonotype was seen only a few times. The chain couples TRBV20-1 to TRBJ2-1; D gene unclear. Trimming shortened V by 2 bases and J by 4 bases, and 6 bases separated the two germline ends. Per germline, CDR1 DFQATT and CDR2 SNEGSKA (reference sequence). This CDR3 has 12 amino acids. The DNA of the CDR3 is TGCAGTGCTAGACCTAAGTACAATGAGCAGTTCTTC. It is translated as CSARPKYNEQFF.

This clonotype was counted only a few times. The chain carries TRBV12-3 or TRBV12-4 and TRBJ2-5; D perhaps matches TRBD1 (6 bases). Trimming cost V 6 bases and J 2 bases, with 10 bases left between them. The CDR3 runs to 13 residues. The CDR3 sequence: CASRRQEQETQYF. Written as DNA, the CDR3 is TGTGCCAGCAGAAGACAGGAGCAAGAGACCCAGTACTTC.

V gene TRBV12-3 or TRBV12-4 combines with J gene TRBJ2-1, with 7 bases fitting TRBD1. The J call may be faulty, since TRBJ2-7 better matches the DNA end. CDR3 length: 17 residues. The CDR3 sequence: CASGHRGPFGSYNEQYF. As DNA, the CDR3 is TGTGCCAGCGGACACAGGGGTCCCTTCGGCTCCTACAATGAGCAGTACTTC.

This clonotype was detected a few times. This sequence joins TRBV10-3 and TRBJ2-1, with D possibly matching TRBD2 (6 bases). The V gene lost 7 bases and the J gene lost 2 bases, with 15 bases spanning the gap. The CDR3 covers 15 residues. The germline V gene has CDR1 ENHRY and CDR2 SYGVKD. CDR3 amino acids: CAINSGGLTYNEQFF. The CDR3 bases are TGTGCCATCAACTCCGGGGGATTAACCTACAATGAGCAGTTCTTC.

The V and J genes are TRBV9 and TRBJ1-1; D is uncertain. The ends were cut back, 2 bases at V and 2 bases at J, with 7 bases in the middle. CDR3 length: 13 residues. CDR1 and CDR2 (germline): SGDLS, YYNGEE. The CDR3 region is CASSVGPNTEAFF. For the CDR3, the DNA is TGTGCCAGCAGCGTTGGTCCCAACACTGAAGCTTTCTTT.

The V call is TRBV20-1, the J call TRBJ2-3; 15 bases are shared with TRBD2. Germline CDR1 reads DFQATT; CDR2 reads SNEGSKA (reference sequence). V gave up 4 bases and J gave up 4 bases; unmatched junction bases: 9. This CDR3 is built from 17 residues. The DNA of the CDR3 is TGCAGTGCTAACTATCCGGGACTAGCGGGAGGTCCAGATACGCAGTATTTT. Protein sequence: CSANYPGLAGGPDTQYF.

Of note for this clonotype: Just one base apart from a much larger clone, this may be a read error. The V gene is TRBV29-1, the J gene TRBJ2-5, with D unclear. CDR3 length equals 11 residues. The germline CDR1 and CDR2 sequences are SQVTM and ANQGSEA. V was trimmed by 7 bases and J by 0 bases, leaving 6 bases between them. The CDR3 coding sequence is TGCAGCGGGGTGAACCAAGAGACCCAGTACTTC. Protein: CSGVNQETQYF.

This clonotype was detected only a few times. The rearrangement joins TRBV28 to TRBJ2-5; D is perhaps TRBD1 (5 bases). Germline lookup yields CDR1 MDHEN and CDR2 SYDVKM. The CDR3 length is 16 residues. Trimming left V 2 bases short and J 4 bases short, with 17 bases between. The CDR3 loop is CASSLRQAAGIETQYF. The DNA for the CDR3 is TGTGCCAGCAGTTTAAGGCAGGCCGCAGGGATAGAGACCCAGTACTTC.

This clonotype was seen a handful of times. The chain employs TRBV5-1 and TRBJ2-1, with 8 nucleotides matching TRBD1. Trimming removed 0 bases from V and 5 bases from J; junction bases left unmatched: 4. The V gene's germline CDR1 is SGHRS and CDR2 YFSETQ. The CDR3 length is 15 residues. CDR3 DNA: TGCGCCAGCAGCTTGGCGAACAGGGGGGACAATGAGCAGTTCTTC. Translation: CASSLANRGDNEQFF.

The genes are TRBV6-2 or TRBV6-3 and TRBJ2-1; 9 positions agree with TRBD2. Germline V gene lookup returns CDR1 MNHEY and CDR2 SVGEGT. Trimming at V came to 6 bases and at J to 7 bases, leaving 7 bases not matched to a gene. This CDR3 region has 14 residues. For the CDR3, the DNA is TGTGCCAGCAGCCGAGCGGGGGGTGCAAATGAGCAGTTCTTC. Residues: CASSRAGGANEQFF.

The chain uses TRBV7-2 and TRBJ2-7, with TRBD2 matching 14 bases. V dropped 4 bases and J dropped 1; count of bases not matched to a gene: 12. This CDR3 is built from 19 residues. Germline loops: CDR1 SGHTA, CDR2 FQGNSA. For the CDR3, the DNA is TGTGCCAGCAGCTCCCACGCGGGACTAGCGGGGGCACGATCCTACGAGCAGTACTTC. This codes for CASSSHAGLAGARSYEQYF.

V usage is TRBV6-2 or TRBV6-3 and J usage is TRBJ1-2; the match to TRBD1 covers 10 bases. Germline trimming cut 6 bases from V and 2 bases from J; bases unmatched to any gene: 15. CDR3 length: 18 residues. The germline V gene has CDR1 MNHEY and CDR2 SVGEGT. The CDR3 loop reads CASRSDPGQGIRNYGYTF. The CDR3 DNA follows: TGTGCCAGCAGGTCTGATCCGGGACAGGGGATTCGGAACTATGGCTACACCTTC.

The chain has TRBV4-1 and TRBJ1-6, with 7 positions matching TRBD1. Trimming took 1 base from V and 5 from J; bases not matched to a gene: 8. The CDR3 extends over 17 amino acids. CDR1 MGHRA and CDR2 YSYEKL come from the germline V gene. Here the CDR3 reads CASSQGVPGQNNSPLHF. Written as DNA, the CDR3 is TGCGCCAGCAGCCAAGGGGTCCCGGGACAGAATAATTCACCCCTCCACTTT.

In DNA form, the CDR3 reads TGCAGTGCTAGAGGGGACTCGCAGCCTGGGGAGCAGTTCTTC. As protein: CSARGDSQPGEQFF. This chain connects TRBV20-1 to TRBJ2-1, with D perhaps matching TRBD2 (6 bases). The CDR3 loop spans 14 amino acids. V gave up 1 base and J gave up 10 bases, with 17 bases separating them. CDR1 is DFQATT and CDR2 is SNEGSKA in the germline V gene (reference sequence).

The chain combines TRBV6-5 with TRBJ2-1; tentatively, D is TRBD2 (5 bases). V lost 2 bases to trimming and J lost 0 bases, with 11 bases between them. The V gene's germline CDR1 is MNHEY and CDR2 SVGAGI. This CDR3 is 16 amino acids long. CDR3: CASSYRTPSSYNEQFF. CDR3 DNA sequence: TGTGCCAGCAGTTACCGGACTCCTAGCTCCTACAATGAGCAGTTCTTC.

V usage is TRBV20-1 and J usage is TRBJ1-2, with 7 nucleotides matching TRBD1. The CDR3 is 11 residues long. The ends lost 6 bases at V and 4 bases at J; junction bases unmatched: 2. Germline loops: CDR1 DFQATT, CDR2 SNEGSKA (reference sequence). CDR3 loop: CSARDSYGYTF. CDR3 DNA: TGCAGTGCGAGGGACAGCTATGGCTACACCTTC.

Comment on this clonotype: A read error may explain this, as a much larger clone is one base away. The chain joins TRBV7-2 to TRBJ2-5; 8 bases align to TRBD1. The germline CDR1 and CDR2 sequences are SGHTA and FQGNSA. This CDR3 is 14 amino acids long. The CDR3 DNA sequence: TGTGACAGCAGCTCTGGGACAGGTGGAGAGACCCAGTACTTC. Its translation is CDSSSGTGGETQYF.

The chain recombines TRBV5-1 with TRBJ2-7, with a possible D match to TRBD1 (6 bases). This CDR3 comprises 13 residues. V gave up 5 bases and J gave up 2 bases, with 11 bases separating them. Germline V gives CDR1 SGHRS, CDR2 YFSETQ. CDR3 DNA: TGCGCCAGCAGGAAGGGGGTGACCTACGAGCAGTACTTC. This codes for CASRKGVTYEQYF.

The rearrangement joins TRBV29-1 to TRBJ1-2; a possible D gene is TRBD1 (5 bases). Per germline, CDR1 SQVTM and CDR2 ANQGSEA. Deletions cut 7 bases from V and 4 bases from J, with 10 bases between. CDR3 length equals 11 residues. In DNA, the CDR3 is TGCAGCGCCGGGGGGTCCTATGGCTACACCTTC. This codes for CSAGGSYGYTF.

This sequence joins TRBV20-1 and TRBJ2-1, with 7 bases that match TRBD1. The J call is in doubt because the DNA end fits TRBJ2-7 better. CDR3 length: 13 amino acids. Germline V gene data show CDR1 as DFQATT and CDR2 as SNEGSKA (reference sequence). CDR3 nucleotides: TGCAGTGCTAGTGACAGGGATTTCTACGAGCAGTACTTC. Translated: CSASDRDFYEQYF.

The genes are TRBV5-1 and TRBJ1-4; D not certain. CDR1 is SGHRS and CDR2 is YFSETQ in the germline V gene. V was cut by 2 bases and J by 0 bases, with 5 bases left in between. The CDR3 consists of 14 residues. The chain's CDR3 is CASSLDATNEKLFF. DNA for the CDR3: TGCGCCAGCAGCTTAGATGCAACTAATGAAAAACTGTTTTTT.

This sequence joins TRBV6-1 and TRBJ2-7; TRBD2 is a possible D gene (6 bases). Trimming left V 7 bases short and J 2 bases short, with 15 bases between. Germline assignment: CDR1 MNHNS and CDR2 SASEGT. CDR3 length equals 14 residues. In DNA form, the CDR3 reads TGTGCCAGCACTCCAATGGGGGAGGCCTACGAGCAGTACTTC. This encodes CASTPMGEAYEQYF.

The rearrangement links TRBV29-1 to TRBJ2-7, with D possibly TRBD1 on 6 matching bases. The CDR3 is 13 residues long. The germline CDR1 and CDR2 sequences are SQVTM and ANQGSEA. Between the trimmed V and J ends, which lost 3 bases and 5 bases, there was a span of 14 bases. The CDR3 DNA follows: TGCAGCGTTGAGGCCGACAGGTCCAACGAGCAGTACTTC. It is translated as CSVEADRSNEQYF.

This clonotype turned up a few times. This rearrangement joins TRBV20-1 to TRBJ2-7; 8 bases line up with TRBD1. The trim removed 3 bases at V and 2 bases at J, leaving 6 bases unmatched. This CDR3 is 14 amino acids long. Germline CDR1 DFQATT, CDR2 SNEGSKA (reference sequence). The CDR3 protein is CSASFGQGAYEQYF. CDR3 nucleotides: TGCAGTGCTAGTTTTGGACAGGGAGCCTACGAGCAGTACTTC.

V gene TRBV18 combines with J gene TRBJ1-6; D remains unclear. CDR1 KGHSH and CDR2 LQKENI come from the germline V gene. This CDR3 is 16 amino acids long. Trimming took off 2 bases at V and 10 bases at J, with 18 bases between the two ends. The CDR3 sequence: CASSPVFRQDGSPLHF. DNA of the CDR3: TGTGCCAGCTCACCAGTCTTCCGTCAAGATGGATCACCCCTCCACTTT.